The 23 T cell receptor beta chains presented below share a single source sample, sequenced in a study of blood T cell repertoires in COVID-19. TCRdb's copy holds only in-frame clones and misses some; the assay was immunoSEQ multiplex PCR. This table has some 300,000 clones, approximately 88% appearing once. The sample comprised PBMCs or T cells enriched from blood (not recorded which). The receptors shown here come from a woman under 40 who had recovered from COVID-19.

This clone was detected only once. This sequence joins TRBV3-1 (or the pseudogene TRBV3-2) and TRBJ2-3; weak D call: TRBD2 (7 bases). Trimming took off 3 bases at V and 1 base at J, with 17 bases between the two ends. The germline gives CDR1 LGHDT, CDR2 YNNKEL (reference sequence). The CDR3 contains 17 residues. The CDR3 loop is CASSQRLRGGGTDTQYF. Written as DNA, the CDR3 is TGTGCCAGCAGCCAGCGTCTTCGCGGGGGCGGCACAGATACGCAGTATTTT.

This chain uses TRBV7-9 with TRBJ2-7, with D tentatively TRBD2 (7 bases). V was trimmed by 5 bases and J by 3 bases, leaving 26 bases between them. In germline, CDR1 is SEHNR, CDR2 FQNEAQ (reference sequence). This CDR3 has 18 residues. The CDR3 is CASSGGAGLGDSHYEQYF. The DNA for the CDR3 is TGTGCCAGCAGCGGGGGGGCGGGACTTGGGGACTCACACTACGAGCAGTACTTC.

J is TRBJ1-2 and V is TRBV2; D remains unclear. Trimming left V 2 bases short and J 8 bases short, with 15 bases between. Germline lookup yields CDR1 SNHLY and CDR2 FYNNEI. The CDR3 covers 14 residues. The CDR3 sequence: CASSERRDVGGYTF. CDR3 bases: TGTGCCAGCAGTGAAAGGAGGGATGTAGGGGGCTACACCTTC.

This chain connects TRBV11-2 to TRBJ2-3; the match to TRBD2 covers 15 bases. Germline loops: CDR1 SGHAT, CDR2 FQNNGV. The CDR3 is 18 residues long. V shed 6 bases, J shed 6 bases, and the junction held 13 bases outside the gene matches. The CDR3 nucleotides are TGTGCCAGCAGGTTGCCGGGACTAGCGGGGGGCTTATGGGATACGCAGTATTTT. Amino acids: CASRLPGLAGGLWDTQYF.

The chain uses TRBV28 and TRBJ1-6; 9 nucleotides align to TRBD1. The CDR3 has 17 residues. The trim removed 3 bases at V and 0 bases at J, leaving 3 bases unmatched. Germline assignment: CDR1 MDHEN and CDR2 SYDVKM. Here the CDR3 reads CASSLDRGSSYNSPLHF. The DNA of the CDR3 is TGTGCCAGCAGTTTGGACAGGGGCAGCTCCTATAATTCACCCCTCCACTTT.

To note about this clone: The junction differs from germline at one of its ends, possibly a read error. CDR3 residues: CASSLAGGQNTQYF. Written as DNA, the CDR3 is TGTGCCAGCAGCCTAGCGGGGGGGCAAAATACGCAGTATTTT. The V call is TRBV7-2, the J call TRBJ2-3, with 12 bases aligning to TRBD2. The CDR3 has 14 amino acids. The V gene's germline CDR1 is SGHTA and CDR2 FQGNSA.

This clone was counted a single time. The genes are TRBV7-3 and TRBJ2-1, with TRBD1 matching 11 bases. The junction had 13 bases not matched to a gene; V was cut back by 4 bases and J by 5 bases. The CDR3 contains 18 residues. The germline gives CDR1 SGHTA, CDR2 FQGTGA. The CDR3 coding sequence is TGTGCCAGCAGCTCCTGGACAGGGGGCGTAATCCCGCACAATGAGCAGTTCTTC. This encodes CASSSWTGGVIPHNEQFF. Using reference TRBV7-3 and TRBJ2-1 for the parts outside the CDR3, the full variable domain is GAGVSQTPSNKVTEKGKYVELRCDPISGHTALYWYRQSLGQGPEFLIYFQGTGAADDSGLPNDRFFAVRPEGSVSTLKIQRTERGDSAVYLCASSSWTGGVIPHNEQFFGPGTRLTVL.

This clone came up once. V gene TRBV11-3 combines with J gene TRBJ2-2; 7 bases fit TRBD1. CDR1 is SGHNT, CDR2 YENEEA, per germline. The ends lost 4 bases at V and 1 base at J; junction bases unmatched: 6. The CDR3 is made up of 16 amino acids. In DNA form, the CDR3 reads TGTGCCAGCAGCTCCTACAGGGGCCTGAACACCGGGGAGCTGTTTTTT. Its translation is CASSSYRGLNTGELFF. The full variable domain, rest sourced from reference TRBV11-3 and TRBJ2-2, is EAGVVQSPRYKIIEKKQPVAFWCNPISGHNTLYWYLQNLGQGPELLIRYENEEAVDDSQLPKDRFSAERLKGVDSTLKIQPAELGDSAVYLCASSSYRGLNTGELFFGEGSRLTVL.

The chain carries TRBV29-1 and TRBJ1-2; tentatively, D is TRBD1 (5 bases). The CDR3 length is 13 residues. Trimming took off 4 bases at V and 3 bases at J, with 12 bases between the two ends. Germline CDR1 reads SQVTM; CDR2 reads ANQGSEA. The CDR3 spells CSVGQPGDYGYTF. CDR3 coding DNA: TGCAGCGTTGGACAGCCCGGCGACTATGGCTACACCTTC.

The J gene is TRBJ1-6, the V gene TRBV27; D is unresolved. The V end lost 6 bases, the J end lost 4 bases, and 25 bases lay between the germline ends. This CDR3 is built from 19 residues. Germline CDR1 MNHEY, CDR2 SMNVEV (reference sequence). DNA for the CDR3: TGTGCCAGCAGCCCACGAGGTAGGACTGCCCACCGGTATAATTCACCCCTCCACTTT. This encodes CASSPRGRTAHRYNSPLHF.

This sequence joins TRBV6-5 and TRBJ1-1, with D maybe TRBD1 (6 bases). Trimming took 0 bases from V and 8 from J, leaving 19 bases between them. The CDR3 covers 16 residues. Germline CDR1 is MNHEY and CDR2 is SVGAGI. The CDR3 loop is CASSYSIFQGRAEAFF. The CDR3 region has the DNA TGTGCCAGCAGTTACTCGATTTTTCAGGGGAGGGCAGAAGCTTTCTTT.

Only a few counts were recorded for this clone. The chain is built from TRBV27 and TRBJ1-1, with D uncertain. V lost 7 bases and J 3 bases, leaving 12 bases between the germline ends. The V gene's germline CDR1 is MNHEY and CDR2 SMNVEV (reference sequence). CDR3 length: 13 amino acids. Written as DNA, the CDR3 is TGTGCCAGCAAGAGGGTTTGGGACACTGAAGCTTTCTTT. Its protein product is CASKRVWDTEAFF.

The CDR3 here is CASSLDPSNQPQHF. The CDR3 DNA follows: TGTGCCAGCAGCTTAGATCCAAGCAATCAGCCCCAGCATTTT. The chain couples TRBV11-2 to TRBJ1-5; D uncertain. Trimming cost V 0 bases and J 1 base, with 4 bases left between them. Germline V gene data show CDR1 as SGHAT and CDR2 as FQNNGV. There are 14 residues in the CDR3.

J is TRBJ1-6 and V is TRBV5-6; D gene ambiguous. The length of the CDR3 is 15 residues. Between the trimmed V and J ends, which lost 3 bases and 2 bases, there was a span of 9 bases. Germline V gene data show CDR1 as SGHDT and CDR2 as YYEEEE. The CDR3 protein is CASSSLGPYNSPLHF. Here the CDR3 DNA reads TGTGCCAGCAGCTCTCTTGGGCCCTATAATTCACCCCTCCACTTT.

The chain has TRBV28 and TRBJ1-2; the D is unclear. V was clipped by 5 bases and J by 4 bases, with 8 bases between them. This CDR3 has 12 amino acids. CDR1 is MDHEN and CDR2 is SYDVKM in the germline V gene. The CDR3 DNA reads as TGTGCCAGCAGTCAACTCACCTATGGCTACACCTTC. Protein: CASSQLTYGYTF.

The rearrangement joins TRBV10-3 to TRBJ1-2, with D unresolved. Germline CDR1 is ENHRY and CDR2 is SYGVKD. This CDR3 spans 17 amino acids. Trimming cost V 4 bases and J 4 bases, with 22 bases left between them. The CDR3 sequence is CAISARFKGGLAYGYTF. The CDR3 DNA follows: TGTGCCATCAGTGCAAGGTTCAAGGGAGGGTTGGCCTATGGCTACACCTTC.

Written as DNA, the CDR3 is TGTGCCAGCTCACCACCGGGACTGGGGACGTACGAGCAGTACTTC. It specifies CASSPPGLGTYEQYF. The rearrangement uses TRBV18 and TRBJ2-7; D might be TRBD2 (6 bases). The CDR3 has 15 residues. CDR1 is KGHSH, CDR2 LQKENI, per germline. Trimming left V 0 bases short and J 4 bases short, with 13 bases between.

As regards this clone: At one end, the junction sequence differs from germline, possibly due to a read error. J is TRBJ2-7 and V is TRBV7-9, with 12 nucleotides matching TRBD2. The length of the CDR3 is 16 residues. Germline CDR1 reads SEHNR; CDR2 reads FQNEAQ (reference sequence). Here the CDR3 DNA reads TGTGCCAGCAGCCTAGCGGGGGGGACACCGGCCTACGAGCAGTACTTC. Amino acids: CASSLAGGTPAYEQYF.

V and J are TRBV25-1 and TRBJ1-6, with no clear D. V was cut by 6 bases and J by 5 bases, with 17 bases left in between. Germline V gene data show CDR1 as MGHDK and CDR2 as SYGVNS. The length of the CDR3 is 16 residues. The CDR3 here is CASSVYSGMNNSPLHF. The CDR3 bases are TGTGCCAGCAGCGTATATTCGGGGATGAATAATTCACCCCTCCACTTT.

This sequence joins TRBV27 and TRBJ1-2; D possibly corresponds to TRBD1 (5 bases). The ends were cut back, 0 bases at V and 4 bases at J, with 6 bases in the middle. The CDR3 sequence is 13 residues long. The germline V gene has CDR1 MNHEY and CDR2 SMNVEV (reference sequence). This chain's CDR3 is CASSLSGAYGYTF. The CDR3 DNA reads TGTGCCAGCAGTTTATCAGGGGCCTATGGCTACACCTTC.

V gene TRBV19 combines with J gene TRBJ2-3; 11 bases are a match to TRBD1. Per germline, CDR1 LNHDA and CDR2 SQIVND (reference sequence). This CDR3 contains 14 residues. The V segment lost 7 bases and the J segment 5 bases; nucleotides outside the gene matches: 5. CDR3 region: CASNGQGAKDTQYF. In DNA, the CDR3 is TGTGCCAGTAACGGACAGGGGGCTAAAGATACGCAGTATTTT.

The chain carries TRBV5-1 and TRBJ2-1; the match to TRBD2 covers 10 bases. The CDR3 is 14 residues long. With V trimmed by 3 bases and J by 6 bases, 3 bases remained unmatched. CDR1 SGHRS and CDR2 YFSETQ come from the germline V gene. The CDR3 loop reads CASSWTSGINEQFF. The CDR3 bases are TGCGCCAGCAGCTGGACTAGCGGAATCAATGAGCAGTTCTTC.

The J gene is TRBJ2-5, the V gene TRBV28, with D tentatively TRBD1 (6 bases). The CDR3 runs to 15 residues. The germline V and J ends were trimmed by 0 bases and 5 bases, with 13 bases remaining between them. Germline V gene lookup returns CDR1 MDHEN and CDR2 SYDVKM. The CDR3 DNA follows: TGTGCCAGCAGTTTATGGCAGGGGAGTTCGGAGACCCAGTACTTC. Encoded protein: CASSLWQGSSETQYF. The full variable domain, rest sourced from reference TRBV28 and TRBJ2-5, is DVKVTQSSRYLVKRTGEKVFLECVQDMDHENMFWYRQDPGLGLRLIYFSYDVKMKEKGDIPEGYSVSREKKERFSLILESASTNQTSMYLCASSLWQGSSETQYFGPGTRLLVL.